Sequencing of this T cell receptor (beta chain) was carried out in a study of Ad26.COV2.S vaccination and SARS-CoV-2 variants. About the research overall: The Ad26.COV2.S arm of the COV1001 trial was where the donor was placed.

CDR3 size: 16 residues. CDR1 and CDR2 from the germline V gene are SGHTA and FQGTGA. The trim removed 4 bases at V and 4 bases at J, leaving 9 bases unmatched. This clone was picked up one time. Its antigen is as yet unknown. This table comes from immunoSEQ multiplex PCR, and its TCRdb copy is limited to in-frame clones, with some not included. The sample lists some 340,000 clones; more than 70% were seen once. Study-level results: There was reportedly substantial breadth in spike-specific CD8+ and CD4+ T cell responses after vaccination.

Specified treatment: roughly 19 received Ad26.COV2.S at low or high dose, single or two shots; about 5 received placebo; per-sample allocation not given. Sampling took place 63 days after the first vaccine or placebo injection. This vaccine is an Ad26 vector that expresses the Wuhan-strain SARS-CoV-2 spike. The sample was peripheral blood, taken in a trial of Ad26.COV2.S vaccine versus placebo. The rearrangement links TRBV7-3 to TRBJ2-1; 8 bases map to TRBD2. This receptor was taken from a person aged 18-65 years who received the Ad26.COV2.S COVID-19 vaccine or a placebo. The CDR3 DNA reads TGTGCCAGCAGCTCCGTAGGAACTAGCGGTTACAATGAGCAGTTCTTC. Encoded protein: CASSSVGTSGYNEQFF.